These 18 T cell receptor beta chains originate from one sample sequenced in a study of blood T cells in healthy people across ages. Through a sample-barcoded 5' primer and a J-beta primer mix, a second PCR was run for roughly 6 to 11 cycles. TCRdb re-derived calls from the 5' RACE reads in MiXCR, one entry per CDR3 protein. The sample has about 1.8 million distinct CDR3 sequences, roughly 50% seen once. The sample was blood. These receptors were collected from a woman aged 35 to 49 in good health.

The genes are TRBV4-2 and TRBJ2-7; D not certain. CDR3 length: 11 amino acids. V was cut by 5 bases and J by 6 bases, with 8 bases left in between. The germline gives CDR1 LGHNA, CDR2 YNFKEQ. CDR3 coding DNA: TGTGCCAGCAGCTCTCCTGTCGAGCAGTACTTC. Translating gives CASSSPVEQYF.

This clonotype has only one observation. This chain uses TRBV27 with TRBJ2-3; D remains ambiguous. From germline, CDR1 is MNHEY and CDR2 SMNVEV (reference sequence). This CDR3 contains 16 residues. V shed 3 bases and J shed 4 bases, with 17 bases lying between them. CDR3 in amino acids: CASSFLASGRADTQYF. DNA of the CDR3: TGTGCCAGCAGTTTTCTGGCGTCGGGTAGGGCAGATACGCAGTATTTT.

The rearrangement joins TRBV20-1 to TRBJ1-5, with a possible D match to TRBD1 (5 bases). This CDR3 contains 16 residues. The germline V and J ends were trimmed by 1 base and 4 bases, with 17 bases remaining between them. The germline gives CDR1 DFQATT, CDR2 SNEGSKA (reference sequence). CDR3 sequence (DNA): TGCAGTGCTAGAGGAACCGGGCAGGGTGGGAATCAGCCCCAGCATTTT. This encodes CSARGTGQGGNQPQHF.

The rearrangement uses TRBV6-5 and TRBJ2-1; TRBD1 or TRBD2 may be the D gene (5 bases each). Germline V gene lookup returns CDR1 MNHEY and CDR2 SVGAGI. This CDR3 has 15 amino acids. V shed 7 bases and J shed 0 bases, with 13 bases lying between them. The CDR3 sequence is CASKFIGTSYNEQFF. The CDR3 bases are TGTGCCAGCAAGTTCATCGGGACCTCCTACAATGAGCAGTTCTTC.

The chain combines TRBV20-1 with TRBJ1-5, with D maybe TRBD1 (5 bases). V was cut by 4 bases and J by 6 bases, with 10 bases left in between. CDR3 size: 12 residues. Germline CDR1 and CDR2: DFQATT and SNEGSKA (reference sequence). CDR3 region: CSAIRDSQPQHF. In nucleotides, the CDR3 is TGCAGTGCTATCAGGGATAGTCAGCCCCAGCATTTT.

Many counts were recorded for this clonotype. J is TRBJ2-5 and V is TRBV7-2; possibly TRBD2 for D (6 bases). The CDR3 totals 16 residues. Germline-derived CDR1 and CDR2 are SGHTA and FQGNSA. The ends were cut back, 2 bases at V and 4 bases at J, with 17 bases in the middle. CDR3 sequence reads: CASSLTGTPEVETQYF. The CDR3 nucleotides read TGTGCCAGCAGCTTAACCGGGACTCCCGAAGTAGAGACCCAGTACTTC.

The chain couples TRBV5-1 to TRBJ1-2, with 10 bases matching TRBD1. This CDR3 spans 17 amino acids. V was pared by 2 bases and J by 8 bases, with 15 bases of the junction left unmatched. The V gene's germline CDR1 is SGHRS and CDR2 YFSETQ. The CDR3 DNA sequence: TGCGCCAGCAGCTTAGCCCCCCAAGGACAGGGGGGGGAGGGCTACACCTTC. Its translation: CASSLAPQGQGGEGYTF.

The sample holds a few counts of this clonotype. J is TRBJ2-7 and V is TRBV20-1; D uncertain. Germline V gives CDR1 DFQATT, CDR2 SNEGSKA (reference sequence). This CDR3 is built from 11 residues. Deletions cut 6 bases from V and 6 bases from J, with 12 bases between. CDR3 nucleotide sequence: TGCAGTGCAGCGTTCATAGGCGAGCAGTACTTC. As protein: CSAAFIGEQYF.

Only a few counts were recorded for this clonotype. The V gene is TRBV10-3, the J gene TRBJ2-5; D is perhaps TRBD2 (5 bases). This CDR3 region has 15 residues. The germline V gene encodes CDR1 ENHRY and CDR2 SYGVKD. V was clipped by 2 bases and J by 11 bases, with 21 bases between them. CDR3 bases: TGTGCCATCAGTGAGACGGACTCGGCCTACAATGAGCAGTACTTC. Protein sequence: CAISETDSAYNEQYF.

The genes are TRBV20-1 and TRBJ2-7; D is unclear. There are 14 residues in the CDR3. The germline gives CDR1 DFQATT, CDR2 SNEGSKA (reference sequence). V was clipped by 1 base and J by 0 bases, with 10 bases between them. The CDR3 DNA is TGCAGTGCTAGAGGTGAGGAAAGCTCCTACGAGCAGTACTTC. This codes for CSARGEESSYEQYF.

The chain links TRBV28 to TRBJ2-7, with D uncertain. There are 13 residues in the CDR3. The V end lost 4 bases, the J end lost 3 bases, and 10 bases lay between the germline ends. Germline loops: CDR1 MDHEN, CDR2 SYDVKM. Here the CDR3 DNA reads TGTGCCAGCAGTTGGGGTATCTACTACGAGCAGTACTTC. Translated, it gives CASSWGIYYEQYF.

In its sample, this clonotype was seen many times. In DNA, the CDR3 is TGCAGCGTTGACCAGGGACCATCAAACATTCAGTACTTC. Translation: CSVDQGPSNIQYF. The chain has TRBV29-1 and TRBJ2-4; D possibly matches TRBD1 or TRBD2 (5 bases each). Germline V gene lookup returns CDR1 SQVTM and CDR2 ANQGSEA. Trimming took off 3 bases at V and 6 bases at J, with 12 bases between the two ends. The CDR3 consists of 13 residues.

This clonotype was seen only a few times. CDR3 sequence (DNA): TGTGCCAGCAGTTACGAGACGAGCGGGGGGATCTCCTACGAGCAGTACTTC. It translates to CASSYETSGGISYEQYF. This chain links TRBV6-2 or TRBV6-3 with TRBJ2-7; 9 nucleotides agree with TRBD2. Germline assignment: CDR1 MNHEY and CDR2 SVGEGT. Trimming at V came to 2 bases and at J to 0 bases, leaving 8 bases not matched to a gene. This CDR3 comprises 17 residues.

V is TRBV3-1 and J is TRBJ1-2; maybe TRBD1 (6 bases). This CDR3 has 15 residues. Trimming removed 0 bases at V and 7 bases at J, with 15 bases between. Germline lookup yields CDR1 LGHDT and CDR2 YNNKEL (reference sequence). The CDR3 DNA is TGTGCCAGCAGCCAAGATCAAGGGGACACGTCTGGCTACACCTTC. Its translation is CASSQDQGDTSGYTF.

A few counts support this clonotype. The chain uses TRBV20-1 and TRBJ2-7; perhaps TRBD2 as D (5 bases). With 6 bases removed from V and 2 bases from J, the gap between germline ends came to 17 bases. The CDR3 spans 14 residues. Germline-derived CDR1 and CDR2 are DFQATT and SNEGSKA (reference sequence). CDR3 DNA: TGCAGTGCGCGGCGGCCGGGATCGCCCTACGAGCAGTACTTC. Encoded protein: CSARRPGSPYEQYF.

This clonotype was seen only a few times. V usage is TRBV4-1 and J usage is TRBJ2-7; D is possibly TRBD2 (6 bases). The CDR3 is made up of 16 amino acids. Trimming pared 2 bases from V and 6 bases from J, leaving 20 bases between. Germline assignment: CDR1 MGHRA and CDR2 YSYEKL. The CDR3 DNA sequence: TGCGCCAGCAGCCAATACGGGGGTATTCGGCCCTGCGAGCAGTACTTC. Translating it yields CASSQYGGIRPCEQYF.

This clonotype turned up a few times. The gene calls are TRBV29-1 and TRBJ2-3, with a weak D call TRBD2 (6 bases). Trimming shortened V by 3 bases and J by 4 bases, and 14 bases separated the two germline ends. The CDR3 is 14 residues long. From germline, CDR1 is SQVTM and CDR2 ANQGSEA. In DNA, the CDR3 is TGCAGCGTTGACGGCGGGGTGAGGTCAGATACGCAGTATTTT. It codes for CSVDGGVRSDTQYF.

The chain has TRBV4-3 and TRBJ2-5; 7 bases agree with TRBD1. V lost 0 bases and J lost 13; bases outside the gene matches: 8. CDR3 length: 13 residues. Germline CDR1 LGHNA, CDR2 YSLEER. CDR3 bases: TGCGCCAGCAGCCAAGACCGGGGACAGCCCTTGTACTTC. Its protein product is CASSQDRGQPLYF.